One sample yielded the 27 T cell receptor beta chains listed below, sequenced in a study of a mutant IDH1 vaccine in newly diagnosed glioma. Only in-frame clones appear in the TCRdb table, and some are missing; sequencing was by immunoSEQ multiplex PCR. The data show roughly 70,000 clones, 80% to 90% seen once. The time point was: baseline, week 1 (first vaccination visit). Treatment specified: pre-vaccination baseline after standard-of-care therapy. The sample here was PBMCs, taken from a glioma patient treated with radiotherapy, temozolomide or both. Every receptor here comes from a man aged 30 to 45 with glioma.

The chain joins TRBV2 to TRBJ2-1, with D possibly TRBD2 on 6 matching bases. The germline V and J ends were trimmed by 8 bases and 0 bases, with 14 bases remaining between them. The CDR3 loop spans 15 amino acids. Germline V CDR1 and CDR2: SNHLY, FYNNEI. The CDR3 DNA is TGTGCCAGCTTTGATGGACTAAGCTCCTACAATGAGCAGTTCTTC. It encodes CASFDGLSSYNEQFF.

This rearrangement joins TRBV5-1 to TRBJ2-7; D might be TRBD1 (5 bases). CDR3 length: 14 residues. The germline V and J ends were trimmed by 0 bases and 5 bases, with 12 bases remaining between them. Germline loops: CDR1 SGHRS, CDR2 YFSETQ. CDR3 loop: CASSLGQISHEQYF. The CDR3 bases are TGCGCCAGCAGCTTGGGACAGATATCCCACGAGCAGTACTTC.

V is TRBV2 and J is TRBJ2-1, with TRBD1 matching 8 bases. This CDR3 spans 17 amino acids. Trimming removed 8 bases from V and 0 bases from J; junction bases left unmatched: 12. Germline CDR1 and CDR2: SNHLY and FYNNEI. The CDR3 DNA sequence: TGTGCCAGCGGACAGGGCGCGGGAAGTAGCTCCTACAATGAGCAGTTCTTC. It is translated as CASGQGAGSSSYNEQFF.

The CDR3 coding sequence is TGCGCCAGCAGAACGGACGTGACGAACACTGAAGCTTTCTTT. Translation: CASRTDVTNTEAFF. V and J are TRBV10-2 and TRBJ1-1; no reliable D call. CDR3 length: 14 residues. Germline V gene data show CDR1 as WSHSY and CDR2 as SAAADI. V lost 6 bases and J lost 1, with 12 bases in between.

This chain's CDR3 is CASSLQVNTEAFF. As DNA, the CDR3 is TGTGCCAGCAGCTTACAGGTGAACACTGAAGCTTTCTTT. This chain connects TRBV11-3 to TRBJ1-1, with unresolved D. Between the trimmed V and J ends, which lost 2 bases and 0 bases, there was a span of 4 bases. CDR1 and CDR2 from the germline V gene are SGHNT and YENEEA. The CDR3 runs 13 residues.

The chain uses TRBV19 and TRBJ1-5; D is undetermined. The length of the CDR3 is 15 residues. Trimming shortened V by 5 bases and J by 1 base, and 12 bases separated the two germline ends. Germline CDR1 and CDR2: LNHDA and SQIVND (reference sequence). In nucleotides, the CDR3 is TGTGCCAGTAGTCCGGCCGGGGAAAGCAATCAGCCCCAGCATTTT. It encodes CASSPAGESNQPQHF.

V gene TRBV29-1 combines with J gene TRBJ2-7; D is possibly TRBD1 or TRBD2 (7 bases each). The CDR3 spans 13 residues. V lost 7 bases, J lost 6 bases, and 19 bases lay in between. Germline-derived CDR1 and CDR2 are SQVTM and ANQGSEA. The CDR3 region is CSAQGGQVFEQYF. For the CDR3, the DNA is TGCAGCGCCCAGGGGGGGCAAGTTTTCGAGCAGTACTTC.

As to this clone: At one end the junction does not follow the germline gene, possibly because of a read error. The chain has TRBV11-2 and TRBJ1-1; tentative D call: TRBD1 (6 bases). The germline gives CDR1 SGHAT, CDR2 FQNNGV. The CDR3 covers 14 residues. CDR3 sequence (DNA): TGTGCCAGCAGCTTAGATCATAGCAGGGGCCGAGTTCTCTTT. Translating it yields CASSLDHSRGRVLF.

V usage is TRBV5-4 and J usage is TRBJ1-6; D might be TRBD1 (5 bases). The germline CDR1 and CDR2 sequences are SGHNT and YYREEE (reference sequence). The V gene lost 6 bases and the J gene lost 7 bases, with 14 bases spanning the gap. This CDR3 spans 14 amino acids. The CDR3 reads CASTRGEGNSPLHF. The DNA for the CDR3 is TGTGCCAGCACCCGAGGGGAGGGGAATTCACCCCTCCACTTT.

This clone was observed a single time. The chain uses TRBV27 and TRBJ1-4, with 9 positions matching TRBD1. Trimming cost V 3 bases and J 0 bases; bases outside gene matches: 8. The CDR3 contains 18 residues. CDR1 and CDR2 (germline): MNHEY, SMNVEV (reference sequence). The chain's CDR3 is CASSLTGTGSSTNEKLFF. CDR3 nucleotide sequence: TGTGCCAGCAGTTTGACCGGGACAGGGAGTTCAACTAATGAAAAACTGTTTTTT.

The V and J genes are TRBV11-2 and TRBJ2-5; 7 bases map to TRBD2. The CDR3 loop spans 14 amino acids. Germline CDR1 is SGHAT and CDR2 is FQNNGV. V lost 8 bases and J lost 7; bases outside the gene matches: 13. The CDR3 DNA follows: TGTGCCAGCGCCCCCGGCGGGAGAAAGGGGACCCAGTACTTC. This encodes CASAPGGRKGTQYF.

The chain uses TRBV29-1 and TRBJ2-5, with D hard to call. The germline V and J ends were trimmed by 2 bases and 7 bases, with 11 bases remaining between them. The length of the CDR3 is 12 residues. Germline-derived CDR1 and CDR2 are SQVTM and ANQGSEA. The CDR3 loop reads CSVEQELGTQYF. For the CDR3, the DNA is TGCAGCGTTGAACAAGAGCTTGGGACCCAGTACTTC.

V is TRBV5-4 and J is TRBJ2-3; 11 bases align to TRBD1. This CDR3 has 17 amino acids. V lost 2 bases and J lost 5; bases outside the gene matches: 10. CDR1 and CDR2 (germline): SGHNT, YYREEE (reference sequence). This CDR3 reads CASSFRSTGTGGDTQYF. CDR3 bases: TGTGCCAGCAGCTTCAGAAGCACCGGGACAGGGGGAGATACGCAGTATTTT.

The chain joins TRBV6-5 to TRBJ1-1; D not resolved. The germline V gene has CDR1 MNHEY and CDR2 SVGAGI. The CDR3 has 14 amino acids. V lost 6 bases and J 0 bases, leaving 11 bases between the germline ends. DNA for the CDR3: TGTGCCAGCAGACCAGTTACCATGAACACTGAAGCTTTCTTT. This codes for CASRPVTMNTEAFF.

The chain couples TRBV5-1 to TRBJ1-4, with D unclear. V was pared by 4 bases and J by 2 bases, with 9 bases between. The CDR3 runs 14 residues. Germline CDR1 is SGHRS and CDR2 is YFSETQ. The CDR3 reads CASSASSTNEKLFF. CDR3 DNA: TGCGCCAGCAGCGCCAGCAGTACTAATGAAAAACTGTTTTTT.

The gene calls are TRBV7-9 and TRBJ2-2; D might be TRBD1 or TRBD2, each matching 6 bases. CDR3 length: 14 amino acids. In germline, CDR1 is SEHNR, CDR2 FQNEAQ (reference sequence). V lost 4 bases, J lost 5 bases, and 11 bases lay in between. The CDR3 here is CASSSIGGTGELFF. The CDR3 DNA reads TGTGCCAGCAGCTCCATAGGGGGGACCGGGGAGCTGTTTTTT.

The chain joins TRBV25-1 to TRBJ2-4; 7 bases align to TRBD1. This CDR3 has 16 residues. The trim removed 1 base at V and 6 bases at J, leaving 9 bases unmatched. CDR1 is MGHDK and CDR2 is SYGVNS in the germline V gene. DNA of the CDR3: TGTGCCAGCAGTGAATTAGGTACAGGGGTGAGAAACATTCAGTACTTC. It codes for CASSELGTGVRNIQYF. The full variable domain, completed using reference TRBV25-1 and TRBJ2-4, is EADIYQTPRYLVIGTGKKITLECSQTMGHDKMYWYQQDPGMELHLIHYSYGVNSTEKGDLSSESTVSRIRTEHFPLTLESARPSHTSQYLCASSELGTGVRNIQYFGAGTRLSVL.

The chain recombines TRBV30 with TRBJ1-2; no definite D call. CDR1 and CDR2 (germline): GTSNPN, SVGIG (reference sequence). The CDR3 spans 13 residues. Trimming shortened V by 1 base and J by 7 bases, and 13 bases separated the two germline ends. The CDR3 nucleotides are TGTGCCTGGAGTGCACTAGATCTGGGTGGCTACACCTTC. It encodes CAWSALDLGGYTF.

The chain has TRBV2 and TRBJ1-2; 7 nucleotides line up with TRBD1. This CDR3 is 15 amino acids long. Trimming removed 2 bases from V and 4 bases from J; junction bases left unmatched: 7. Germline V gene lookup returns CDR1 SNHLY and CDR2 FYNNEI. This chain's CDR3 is CASSEMTGPIYGYTF. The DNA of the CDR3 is TGTGCCAGCAGTGAAATGACAGGGCCGATCTATGGCTACACCTTC.

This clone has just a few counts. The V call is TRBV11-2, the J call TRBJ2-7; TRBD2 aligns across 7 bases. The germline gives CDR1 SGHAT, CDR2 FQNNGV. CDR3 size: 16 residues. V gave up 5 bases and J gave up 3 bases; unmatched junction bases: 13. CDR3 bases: TGTGCCAGCAGCCAAACCCAGCGGGGACTCGGCTACGAGCAGTACTTC. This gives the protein CASSQTQRGLGYEQYF.

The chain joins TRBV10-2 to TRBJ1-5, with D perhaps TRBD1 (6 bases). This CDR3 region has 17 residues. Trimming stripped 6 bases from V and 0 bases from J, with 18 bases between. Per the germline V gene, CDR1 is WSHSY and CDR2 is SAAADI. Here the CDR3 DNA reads TGCGCCAGCAGCAAGGGGGGGGGCCGGAATAGCAATCAGCCCCAGCATTTT. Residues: CASSKGGGRNSNQPQHF.

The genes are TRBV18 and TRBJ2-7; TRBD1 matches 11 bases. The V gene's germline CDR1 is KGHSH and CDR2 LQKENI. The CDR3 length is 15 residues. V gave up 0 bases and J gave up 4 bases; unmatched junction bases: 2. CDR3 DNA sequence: TGTGCCAGCTCACCACCTCGGGACAGGGGGTACGAGCAGTACTTC. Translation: CASSPPRDRGYEQYF.

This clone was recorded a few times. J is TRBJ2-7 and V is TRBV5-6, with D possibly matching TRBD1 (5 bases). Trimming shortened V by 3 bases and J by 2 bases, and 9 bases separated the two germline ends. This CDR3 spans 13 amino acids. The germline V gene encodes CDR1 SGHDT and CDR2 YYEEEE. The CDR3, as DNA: TGTGCCAGCAGCTACGGACAAGCCTACGAGCAGTACTTC. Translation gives CASSYGQAYEQYF.

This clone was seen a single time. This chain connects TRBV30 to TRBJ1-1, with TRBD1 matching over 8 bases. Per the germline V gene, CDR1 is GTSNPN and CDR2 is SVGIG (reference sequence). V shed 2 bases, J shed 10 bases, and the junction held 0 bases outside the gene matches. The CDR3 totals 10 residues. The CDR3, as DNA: TGTGCCTGGAGTCAGGGGGCAGCTTTCTTT. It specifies CAWSQGAAFF.

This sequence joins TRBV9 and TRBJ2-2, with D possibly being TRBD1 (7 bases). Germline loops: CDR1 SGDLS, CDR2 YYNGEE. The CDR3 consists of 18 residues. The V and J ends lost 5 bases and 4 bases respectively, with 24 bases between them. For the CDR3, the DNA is TGTGCCAGCAGACCAGGGGGGCCGGGGGCATTCCGCACCGGGGAGCTGTTTTTT. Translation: CASRPGGPGAFRTGELFF.

The CDR3 is CASSFSGGLSYEQYF. CDR3 nucleotide sequence: TGTGCCAGCAGCTTCAGCGGGGGCCTCTCTTACGAGCAGTACTTC. This chain links TRBV11-2 with TRBJ2-7; 8 bases agree with TRBD2. The CDR3 sequence is 15 residues long. V shed 3 bases and J 4 bases; nucleotides not matched to a gene: 8. The germline gives CDR1 SGHAT, CDR2 FQNNGV.

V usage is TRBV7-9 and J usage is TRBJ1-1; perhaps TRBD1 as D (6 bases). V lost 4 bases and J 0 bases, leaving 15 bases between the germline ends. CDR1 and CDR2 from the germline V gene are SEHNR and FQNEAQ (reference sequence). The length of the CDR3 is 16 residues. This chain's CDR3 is CASSWAGAVMNTEAFF. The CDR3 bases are TGTGCCAGCAGCTGGGCAGGGGCCGTGATGAACACTGAAGCTTTCTTT.